Listed below are T cell receptor beta chains from one sample, sequenced in a study of blood T cell repertoires in COVID-19. TCRdb keeps only in-frame clones here, not all; method: immunoSEQ multiplex PCR. The sample carries some 140,000 clones, roughly 84% recorded once. The sequencing input was peripheral blood. The receptors originated from a woman between 55 and 75 years old with COVID-19, enrolled during active disease. The CDR3 runs from the conserved cysteine through the conserved F or W. D genes are given only for firm matches.

J gene | V gene | D gene | CDR3 protein
TRBJ2-7 | TRBV29-1 | TRBD1 | CSVAGQGVHEQYF
TRBJ1-6 | TRBV5-8 | TRBD1 | CASSLGGTAINSPLHF
TRBJ2-6 | TRBV6-1 | NA | CASSAVGVLGPGANVLTF
TRBJ1-6 | TRBV2 | NA | CASSVQGSSPLHF
TRBJ1-1 | TRBV27 | NA | CASRFTRNTEAFF
TRBJ1-1 | TRBV10-1 | TRBD1 | CASSATGDTEAFF
TRBJ2-3 | TRBV7-3 | TRBD2 | CASSLRGLAGGSDTQYF
TRBJ1-5 | TRBV19 | TRBD1 | CASRPGQGPINQPQHF
TRBJ1-2 | TRBV29-1 | TRBD1 | CSVEGQVTRLYGYTF
TRBJ2-3 | TRBV5-1 | TRBD2 | CASSPQAGDADTQYF
TRBJ1-1 | TRBV9 | NA | CASSGAVGGDTEAFF
TRBJ1-6 | TRBV4-2 | NA | CASSQDRAHSPLHF
TRBJ2-5 | TRBV5-6 | NA | CASSFKGTGQETQYF
TRBJ1-2 | TRBV19 | NA | CASSIYSPGNNYGYTF
TRBJ2-5 | TRBV2 | TRBD2 | CASSQSGLAGGETQYF
TRBJ1-2 | TRBV5-6 | NA | CASSLVGTNLDGYTF
TRBJ1-4 | TRBV5-1 | TRBD1 | CASSRTGQGGEKLFF
TRBJ2-5 | TRBV7-2 | TRBD2 | CASSLGLAGGVETQYF
TRBJ2-7 | TRBV5-1 | NA | CASSQDFYEQYF
TRBJ1-1 | TRBV2 | TRBD1 | CASSPQGVNTEAFF
TRBJ2-1 | TRBV12-3/TRBV12-4 | NA | CASSYTTTGQFF
TRBJ1-1 | TRBV10-2 | NA | CASSRLSLNTEAFF
TRBJ2-5 | TRBV30 | NA | CAWRFRGAETQYF
TRBJ2-2 | TRBV2 | TRBD2 | CASNAGAGGTGELFF
TRBJ1-4 | TRBV7-6 | NA | CASSSGGGAGRVEKLFF
TRBJ2-2 | TRBV2 | NA | CASTLQGTDTGELFF
TRBJ1-3 | TRBV11-2 | NA | CASSSSKGRANTIYF
TRBJ1-5 | TRBV5-6 | TRBD1 | CASSRTQGARAQPQHF
TRBJ1-4 | TRBV19 | NA | CASSLRTPRGLTTNEKLFF
TRBJ2-1 | TRBV5-1 | NA | CASLEWAGGPYNEQFF
TRBJ1-1 | TRBV19 | NA | CASSTSGMTEAFF
TRBJ1-1 | TRBV7-3 | NA | CASRRSPSGNTEAFF
TRBJ2-1 | TRBV29-1 | TRBD1 | CSVKTGLYNEQFF
TRBJ2-2 | TRBV28 | NA | CASSLTGVKNTGELFF
TRBJ1-5 | TRBV12-3/TRBV12-4 | NA | CASSGGGNQPQHF
TRBJ2-3 | TRBV5-1 | NA | CASSLRQGGGDTQYF
TRBJ1-2 | TRBV19 | NA | CASSIQENYGYTF
TRBJ1-6 | TRBV24-1 | TRBD1 | CATSAMTSGGLSPPLHF
TRBJ1-2 | TRBV5-1 | NA | CASSREEANYGYTF
TRBJ1-2 | TRBV7-2 | TRBD1 | CASSTRDRGYGYTF
TRBJ1-6 | TRBV5-1 | NA | CASSLRELNSPLHF
TRBJ2-7 | TRBV5-1 | TRBD1 | CASSFAPGQTYEQYF